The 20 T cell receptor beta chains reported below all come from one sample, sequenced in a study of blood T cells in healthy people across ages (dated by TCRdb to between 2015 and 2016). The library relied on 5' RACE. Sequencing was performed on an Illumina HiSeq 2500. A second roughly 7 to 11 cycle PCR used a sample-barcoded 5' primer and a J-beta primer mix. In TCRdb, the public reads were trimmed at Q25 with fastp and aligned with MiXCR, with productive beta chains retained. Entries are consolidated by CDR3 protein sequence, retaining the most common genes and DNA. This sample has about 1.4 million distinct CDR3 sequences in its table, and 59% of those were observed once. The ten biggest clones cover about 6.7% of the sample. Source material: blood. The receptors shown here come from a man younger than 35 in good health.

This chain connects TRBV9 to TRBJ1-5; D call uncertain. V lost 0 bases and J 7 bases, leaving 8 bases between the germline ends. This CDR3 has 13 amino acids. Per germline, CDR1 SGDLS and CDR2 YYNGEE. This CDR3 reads CASSVDSEQPQHF. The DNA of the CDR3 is TGTGCCAGCAGCGTAGATTCAGAGCAGCCCCAGCATTTT.

CDR3 coding DNA: TGCAGTGCTAGAGCAACGACGGGACAGCGTTTGAACACAGATACGCAGTATTTT. It codes for CSARATTGQRLNTDTQYF. This sequence joins TRBV20-1 and TRBJ2-3; 7 positions agree with TRBD1. The germline gives CDR1 DFQATT, CDR2 SNEGSKA (reference sequence). The CDR3 is made up of 18 amino acids. V lost 1 base, J lost 2 bases, and 15 bases stayed unmatched.

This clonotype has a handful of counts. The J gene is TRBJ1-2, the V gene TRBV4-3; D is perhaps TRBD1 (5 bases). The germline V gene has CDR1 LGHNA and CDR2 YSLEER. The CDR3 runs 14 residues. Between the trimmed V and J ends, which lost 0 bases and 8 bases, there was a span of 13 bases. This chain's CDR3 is CASSQDGTGDGYTF. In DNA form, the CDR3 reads TGCGCCAGCAGCCAAGATGGGACGGGTGACGGCTACACCTTC.

DNA of the CDR3: TGTGCCAGTAGCAAAGACAGGGCCGTAAATCAGCCCCAGCATTTT. Residues: CASSKDRAVNQPQHF. J is TRBJ1-5 and V is TRBV19; 7 bases map to TRBD1. CDR3 length: 15 amino acids. In germline, CDR1 is LNHDA, CDR2 SQIVND (reference sequence). V shed 6 bases, J shed 4 bases, and the junction held 9 bases outside the gene matches.

The CDR3, as DNA: TGTGCCAGCAGCTTCCAGGGGGCCGAAGAAAAACTGTTTTTT. It is translated as CASSFQGAEEKLFF. V usage is TRBV7-2 and J usage is TRBJ1-4, with TRBD1 identical over 8 bases. Looked up from germline, CDR1 is SGHTA and CDR2 is FQGNSA. There are 14 residues in the CDR3. Losses at the gene ends were 3 bases for V and 8 bases for J; bases not matched to a gene: 5.

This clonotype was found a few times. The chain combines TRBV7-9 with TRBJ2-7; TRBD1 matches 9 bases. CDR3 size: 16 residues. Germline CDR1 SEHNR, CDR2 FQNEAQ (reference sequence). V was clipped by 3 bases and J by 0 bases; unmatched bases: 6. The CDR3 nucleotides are TGTGCCAGCAGCTTTAACAGGGGGCAGAGCTCCTACGAGCAGTACTTC. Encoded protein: CASSFNRGQSSYEQYF.

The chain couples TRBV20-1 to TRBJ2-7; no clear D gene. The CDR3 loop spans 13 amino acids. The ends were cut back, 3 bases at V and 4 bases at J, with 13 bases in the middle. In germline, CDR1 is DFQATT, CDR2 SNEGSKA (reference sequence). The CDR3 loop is CSASDRAQYEQYF. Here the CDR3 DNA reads TGCAGTGCTAGTGACCGGGCCCAATACGAGCAGTACTTC.

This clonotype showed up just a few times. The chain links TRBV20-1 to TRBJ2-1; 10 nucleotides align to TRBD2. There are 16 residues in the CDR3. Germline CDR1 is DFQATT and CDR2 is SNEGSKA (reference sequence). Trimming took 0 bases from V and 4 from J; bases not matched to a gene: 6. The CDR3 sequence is CSAREASGRTYNEQFF. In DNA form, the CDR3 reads TGCAGTGCTAGAGAGGCTAGCGGGAGAACTTACAATGAGCAGTTCTTC.

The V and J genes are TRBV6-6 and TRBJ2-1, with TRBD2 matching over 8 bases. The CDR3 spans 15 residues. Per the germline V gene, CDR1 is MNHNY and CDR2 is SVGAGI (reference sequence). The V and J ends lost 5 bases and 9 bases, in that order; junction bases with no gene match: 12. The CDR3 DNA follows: TGTGCCAGCAGTCCCCGGGTAGCGGGGATAATTGAGCAGTTCTTC. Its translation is CASSPRVAGIIEQFF.

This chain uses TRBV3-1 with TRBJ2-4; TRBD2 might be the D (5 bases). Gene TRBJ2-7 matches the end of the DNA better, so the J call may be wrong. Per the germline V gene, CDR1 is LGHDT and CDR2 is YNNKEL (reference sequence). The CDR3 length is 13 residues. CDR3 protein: CASSSHGDYEQYF. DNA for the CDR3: TGTGCCAGCAGCTCCCACGGGGACTACGAGCAGTACTTC.

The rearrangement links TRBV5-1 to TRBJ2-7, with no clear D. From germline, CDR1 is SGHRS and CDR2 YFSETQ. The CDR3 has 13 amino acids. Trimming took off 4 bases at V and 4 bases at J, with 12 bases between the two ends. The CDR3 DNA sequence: TGCGCCAGCAGCATAGGACGGACGTACGAGCAGTACTTC. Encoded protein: CASSIGRTYEQYF.

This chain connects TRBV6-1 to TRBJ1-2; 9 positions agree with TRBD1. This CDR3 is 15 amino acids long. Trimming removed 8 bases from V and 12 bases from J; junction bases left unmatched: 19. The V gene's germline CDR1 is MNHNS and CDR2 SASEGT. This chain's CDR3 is CASGTFRDRDSSDTF. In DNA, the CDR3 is TGTGCCAGCGGGACGTTCCGGGACAGGGATTCTTCAGACACCTTC.

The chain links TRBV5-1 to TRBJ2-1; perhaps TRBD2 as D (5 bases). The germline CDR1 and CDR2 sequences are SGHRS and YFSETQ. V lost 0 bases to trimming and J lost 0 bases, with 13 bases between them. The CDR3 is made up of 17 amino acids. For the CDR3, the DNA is TGCGCCAGCAGCTTGGGAGGGTTGGCGCACTCCTACAATGAGCAGTTCTTC. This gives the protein CASSLGGLAHSYNEQFF. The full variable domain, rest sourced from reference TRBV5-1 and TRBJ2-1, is KAGVTQTPRYLIKTRGQQVTLSCSPISGHRSVSWYQQTPGQGLQFLFEYFSETQRNKGNFPGRFSGRQFSNSRSEMNVSTLELGDSALYLCASSLGGLAHSYNEQFFGPGTRLTVL.

In nucleotides, the CDR3 is TGCGCCAGCGGGTGGACAGGGAAGAGCACAGATACGCAGTATTTT. It encodes CASGWTGKSTDTQYF. This chain links TRBV5-1 with TRBJ2-3, with TRBD1 identical over 8 bases. The trim removed 7 bases at V and 0 bases at J, leaving 7 bases unmatched. Germline V gene data show CDR1 as SGHRS and CDR2 as YFSETQ. The CDR3 contains 15 residues.

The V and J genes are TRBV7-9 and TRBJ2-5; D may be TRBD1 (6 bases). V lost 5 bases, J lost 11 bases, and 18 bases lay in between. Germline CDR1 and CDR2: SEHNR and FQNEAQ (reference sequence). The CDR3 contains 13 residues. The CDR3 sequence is CASSPRGNNEQYF. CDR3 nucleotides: TGTGCCAGCAGCCCCAGGGGAAACAATGAGCAGTACTTC.

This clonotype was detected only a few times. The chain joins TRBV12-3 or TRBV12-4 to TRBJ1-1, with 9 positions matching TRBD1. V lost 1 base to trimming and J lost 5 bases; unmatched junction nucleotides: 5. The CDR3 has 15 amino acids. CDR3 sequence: CASSLEGQGDTEAFF. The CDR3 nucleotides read TGTGCCAGCAGTTTAGAGGGACAGGGAGATACTGAAGCTTTCTTT.

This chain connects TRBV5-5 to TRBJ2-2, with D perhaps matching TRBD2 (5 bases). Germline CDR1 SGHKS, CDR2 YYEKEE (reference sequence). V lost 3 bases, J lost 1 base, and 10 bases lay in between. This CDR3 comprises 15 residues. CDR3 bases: TGTGCCAGCAGCTGGAGGCAATTGAACACCGGGGAGCTGTTTTTT. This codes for CASSWRQLNTGELFF. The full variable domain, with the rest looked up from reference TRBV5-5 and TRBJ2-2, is DAGVTQSPTHLIKTRGQQVTLRCSPISGHKSVSWYQQVLGQGPQFIFQYYEKEERGRGNFPDRFSARQFPNYSSELNVNALLLGDSALYLCASSWRQLNTGELFFGEGSRLTVL.

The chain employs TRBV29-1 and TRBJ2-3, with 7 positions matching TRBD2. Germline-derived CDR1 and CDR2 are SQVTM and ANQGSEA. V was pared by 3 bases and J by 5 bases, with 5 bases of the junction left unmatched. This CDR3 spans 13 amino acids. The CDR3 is CSVERESEDTQYF. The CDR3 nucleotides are TGCAGCGTTGAGCGGGAGAGTGAAGATACGCAGTATTTT.

The DNA for the CDR3 is TGTGCCAGCAGTTACAAGACAGGGCAGTCTGGGGCCAACGTCCTGACTTTC. This codes for CASSYKTGQSGANVLTF. V and J are TRBV6-7 and TRBJ2-6, with 7 bases identical to TRBD1. TRBV6-7 is an ORF, and what it does is uncertain. After removal of 2 bases from V and 1 base from J, the junction contained 5 bases not matched to a gene. The length of the CDR3 is 17 residues.

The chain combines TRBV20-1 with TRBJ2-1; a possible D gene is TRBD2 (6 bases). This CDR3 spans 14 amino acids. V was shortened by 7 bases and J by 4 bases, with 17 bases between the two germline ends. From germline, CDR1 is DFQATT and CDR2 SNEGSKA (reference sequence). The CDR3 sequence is CSVPGAGYYNEQFF. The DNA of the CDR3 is TGCAGTGTTCCCGGGGCGGGGTATTACAATGAGCAGTTCTTC.